The entry below gives a single TCR beta chain sequence along with its context. This entry is derived from a study of blood T cell repertoires in COVID-19. The wider study: T cells, B-cell-depleted T cells, or PBMCs provided the cDNA or gDNA that served as material.

Sequencing was performed with immunoSEQ multiplex PCR; in TCRdb, only in-frame clones are kept and a portion is missing. This sample carries around 220,000 clones, approximately 80% of them seen once, and the ten largest clones take roughly 7.8%. Seattle's cohort entered during active infection and was followed longitudinally. V shed 3 bases, J shed 0 bases, and the junction held 11 bases outside the gene matches. The CDR3 covers 17 residues. The germline gives CDR1 DFQATT, CDR2 SNEGSKA (reference sequence). This clonotype originated in a woman aged 80 or older with COVID-19, enrolled during active disease. The sample was peripheral blood. J is TRBJ2-3 and V is TRBV20-1; 8 bases match TRBD2. The CDR3 DNA is TGCAGTGCTAGTTGGGGTAGCGGGATCTCTAGCACAGATACGCAGTATTTT. Amino acid sequence: CSASWGSGISSTDTQYF.